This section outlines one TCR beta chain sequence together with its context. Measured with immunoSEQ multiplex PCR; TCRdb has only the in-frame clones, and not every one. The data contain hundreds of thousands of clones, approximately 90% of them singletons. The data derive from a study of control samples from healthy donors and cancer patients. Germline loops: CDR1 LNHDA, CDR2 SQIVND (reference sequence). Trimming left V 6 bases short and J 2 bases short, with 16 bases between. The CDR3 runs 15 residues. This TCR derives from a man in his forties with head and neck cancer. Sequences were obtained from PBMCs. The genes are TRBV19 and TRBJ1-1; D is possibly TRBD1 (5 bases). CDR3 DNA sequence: TGTGCCAGTAGGTCTATGAGGGGACCAAACACTGAAGCTTTCTTT. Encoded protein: CASRSMRGPNTEAFF.